A single sample is the source of the 21 T cell receptor beta chains below, sequenced in a study of molecular identifiers for immune sequencing clone quantification. One entry per CDR3 protein, called by TCRdb with MiXCR from the PCR reads. The sample yields a few hundred thousand distinct CDR3 sequences, roughly a quarter seen once. The sample comprised naive CD8+ T cells from blood, with Jurkat cell RNA spiked in. Stated subset: FACS-sorted CD8+CD4-CCR7+CD45RA+ naive T cells. The receptors originated from a human donor in good health. Some libraries in this study had Jurkat cell RNA spiked in.

This clonotype turned up a few times. The rearrangement links TRBV7-6 to TRBJ1-1, with D tentatively TRBD1 (5 bases). CDR3 length: 15 residues. The germline gives CDR1 SGHVS, CDR2 FNYEAQ. V lost 1 base, J lost 1 base, and 10 bases lay in between. CDR3 amino acids: CASSLEAGENTEAFF. CDR3 coding DNA: TGTGCCAGCAGCTTAGAGGCGGGGGAGAACACTGAAGCTTTCTTT.

The table lists this clonotype with a few counts. The chain employs TRBV29-1 and TRBJ2-3, with 8 bases identical to TRBD2. Germline loops: CDR1 SQVTM, CDR2 ANQGSEA. The CDR3 runs 18 residues. V dropped 0 bases and J dropped 1; count of bases not matched to a gene: 12. CDR3 region: CSVEDLWGREEGTDTQYF. In DNA, the CDR3 is TGCAGCGTTGAAGATCTTTGGGGGCGGGAGGAGGGCACAGATACGCAGTATTTT.

V is TRBV28 and J is TRBJ1-1, with D perhaps TRBD1 (6 bases). The CDR3 is 13 residues long. Germline V gene lookup returns CDR1 MDHEN and CDR2 SYDVKM. V was clipped by 3 bases and J by 5 bases, with 10 bases between them. Here the CDR3 reads CASSFTGFTEAFF. Here the CDR3 DNA reads TGTGCCAGCAGTTTTACAGGGTTTACTGAAGCTTTCTTT.

Comments on this clonotype: This may stem from a read error, because a much larger clone lies one nucleotide away. The rearrangement joins TRBV28 to TRBJ1-5; 10 bases fit TRBD1. The CDR3 runs 16 residues. Germline assignment: CDR1 MDHEN and CDR2 SYDVKM. V shed 6 bases, J shed 6 bases, and the junction held 11 bases outside the gene matches. The CDR3: CASSRKTDRGSQPQHF. Here the CDR3 DNA reads TGTGCCAGCAGCCGAAAAACGGACAGGGGGAGTCAGCCCCAGCATTTT.

This clonotype was counted at least ten times. CDR3 residues: CASSNGAALAESPDNEQFF. The CDR3 coding sequence is TGTGCCAGCAGTAACGGGGCTGCACTAGCGGAAAGCCCAGACAATGAGCAGTTCTTC. V and J are TRBV12-3 or TRBV12-4 and TRBJ2-1, with TRBD2 identical over 8 bases. The CDR3 loop spans 19 amino acids. V lost 5 bases and J lost 5; bases outside the gene matches: 20.

About this clonotype: The CDR3 does not end in the conserved phenylalanine or tryptophan, so this is likely a read error. The DNA is omitted, as the CDR3 cannot be located on it reliably, and the CDR3 follows TCRdb's listing. V is TRBV29-1 and J is TRBJ2-7; TRBD1, the table's D call, was not compared with the DNA. Germline V CDR1 and CDR2: SQVTM, ANQGSEA. The CDR3 is 9 amino acids in total, end residues counted. The CDR3 protein is CSVLLRRGA.

This clonotype was seen more than once but under ten times. The chain uses TRBV7-2 and TRBJ1-1; perhaps TRBD1 as D (5 bases). CDR1 SGHTA and CDR2 FQGNSA come from the germline V gene. Trimming removed 5 bases from V and 0 bases from J, with 16 bases in between. The CDR3 sequence is 16 residues long. The CDR3 reads CASSVTTTAMNTEAFF. For the CDR3, the DNA is TGTGCCAGCAGCGTCACCACGACAGCTATGAACACTGAAGCTTTCTTT.

CDR3 amino acids: CASSLPRITYNEQFF. The CDR3 region has the DNA TGCGCCAGCAGCTTGCCCCGGATCACCTACAATGAGCAGTTCTTC. The rearrangement links TRBV5-1 to TRBJ2-1; D gene unclear. With 1 base removed from V and 2 bases from J, the gap between germline ends came to 10 bases. The germline V gene has CDR1 SGHRS and CDR2 YFSETQ. There are 15 residues in the CDR3.

About this clonotype: Given a much more abundant clone one base away, this may be a read error. Written as DNA, the CDR3 is TGTGCCAGCAGCTTAGGGCCTGATAGCTCCTACGGGCAGTACTTC. It specifies CASSLGPDSSYGQYF. The rearrangement uses TRBV7-9 and TRBJ2-7, with D unclear. The V gene's germline CDR1 is SEHNR and CDR2 FQNEAQ (reference sequence). The CDR3 length is 15 residues. Together with reference TRBV7-9 and TRBJ2-7, the CDR3 gives the full variable domain: DTGVSQNPRHKITKRGQNVTFRCDPISEHNRLYWYRQTLGQGPEFLTYFQNEAQLEKSRLLSDRFSAERPKGSFSTLEIQRTEQGDSAMYLCASSLGPDSSYGQYFGPGTRLTVT.

The chain recombines TRBV7-8 with TRBJ2-7; tentative D call: TRBD2 (5 bases). Per germline, CDR1 SGHVS and CDR2 FQNEAQ. The CDR3 extends over 15 amino acids. With 4 bases removed from V and 4 bases from J, the gap between germline ends came to 17 bases. For the CDR3, the DNA is TGTGCCAGCAGCTCGACGCAATCCGGGGAATACGAGCAGTACTTC. Translated, it gives CASSSTQSGEYEQYF.

This clonotype was seen many times. V gene TRBV9 combines with J gene TRBJ2-7; TRBD2 is a possible D gene (6 bases). Trimming removed 4 bases from V and 1 base from J, with 9 bases in between. Looked up from germline, CDR1 is SGDLS and CDR2 is YYNGEE. This CDR3 has 13 residues. CDR3: CASSPGESYEQYF. Here the CDR3 DNA reads TGTGCCAGCAGCCCGGGAGAGTCCTACGAGCAGTACTTC.

The V and J genes are TRBV23-1 and TRBJ2-6; maybe TRBD2 (5 bases). TRBV23-1 is identified as an open reading frame with a role that is uncertain. V was trimmed by 0 bases and J by 0 bases, leaving 18 bases between them. The CDR3 length is 20 residues. The CDR3 DNA reads as TGCGCCAGCAGTCAATCGGTGGGTGGGCTCGGGAACTCTGGGGCCAACGTCCTGACTTTC. Protein: CASSQSVGGLGNSGANVLTF.

The table lists this clonotype with a few counts. This CDR3 fails to terminate in the conserved phenylalanine or tryptophan, so it likely reflects a read error. The genes are TRBV7-8 and TRBJ2-7; 9 bases agree with TRBD1. Germline CDR1 is SGHVS and CDR2 is FQNEAQ. CDR3 length: 17 amino acids. V gave up 5 bases and J gave up 3 bases; unmatched junction bases: 14. The CDR3 reads CASSAGRDRVLNYEQYL. The DNA of the CDR3 is TGTGCCAGCAGCGCGGGACGGGACAGGGTACTTAACTACGAGCAGTACCTC.

This clonotype was detected ten times or more. The CDR3 spells CASSYGLSDTGELFF. In nucleotides, the CDR3 is TGTGCCAGCAGTTACGGTCTCAGCGACACCGGGGAGCTGTTTTTT. This sequence joins TRBV6-5 and TRBJ2-2; D call uncertain. Trimming took off 2 bases at V and 3 bases at J, with 10 bases between the two ends. The CDR3 contains 15 residues. Germline values: CDR1 MNHEY, CDR2 SVGAGI.

This clonotype turned up a few times. The rearrangement uses TRBV2 and TRBJ2-5; maybe TRBD1 (6 bases). There are 12 residues in the CDR3. The ends were cut back, 7 bases at V and 5 bases at J, with 11 bases in the middle. The germline CDR1 and CDR2 sequences are SNHLY and FYNNEI. CDR3 DNA: TGTGCCAGCAATGGGGGCGAGGAGACCCAGTACTTC. Its translation: CASNGGEETQYF.

About this clonotype: This may be a read error, as it is one base from a much larger clone. Here the CDR3 DNA reads TGTGCCTGGAGTGTCGTGGAGGGCACTGAAGCTTTCTTT. It yields the protein CAWSVVEGTEAFF. The chain links TRBV30 to TRBJ1-1; D is unclear. From germline, CDR1 is GTSNPN and CDR2 SVGIG (reference sequence). The ends were cut back, 0 bases at V and 4 bases at J, with 9 bases in the middle. The CDR3 totals 13 residues.

With regard to this clonotype: Just one base apart from a much larger clone, this may be a read error. The V gene is TRBV28, the J gene TRBJ2-5; 14 nucleotides match TRBD2. Germline loops: CDR1 MDHEN, CDR2 SYDVKM. V lost 3 bases and J lost 9; bases outside the gene matches: 15. The CDR3 is 18 residues long. The CDR3 is CASSFGGGLAGERTPQYF. As DNA, the CDR3 is TGTGCCAGCAGTTTCGGCGGGGGACTAGCGGGGGAGAGGACGCCCCAGTACTTC. The variable domain in full, completed from reference TRBV28 and TRBJ2-5, reads DVKVTQSSRYLVKRTGEKVFLECVQDMDHENMFWYRQDPGLGLRLIYFSYDVKMKEKGDIPEGYSVSREKKERFSLILESASTNQTSMYLCASSFGGGLAGERTPQYFGPGTRLLVL.

The V call is TRBV5-4, the J call TRBJ2-3; possibly TRBD1 for D (6 bases). With 2 bases removed from V and 2 bases from J, the gap between germline ends came to 12 bases. Germline values: CDR1 SGHNT, CDR2 YYREEE (reference sequence). There are 15 residues in the CDR3. The CDR3 here is CASSLYEGHTDTQYF. CDR3 sequence (DNA): TGTGCCAGCAGCTTATACGAGGGACACACAGATACGCAGTATTTT.

This clonotype was picked up many times. The chain carries TRBV14 and TRBJ2-7; D not certain. Germline V gene data show CDR1 as SGHDN and CDR2 as FVKESK. The CDR3 covers 17 residues. The V end lost 0 bases, the J end lost 0 bases, and 15 bases lay between the germline ends. CDR3: CASSQDSGPRSSYEQYF. CDR3 coding DNA: TGTGCCAGCAGCCAAGATAGTGGGCCGAGAAGCTCCTACGAGCAGTACTTC. Full variable domain (outside the CDR3, taken from reference TRBV14 and TRBJ2-7): EAGVTQFPSHSVIEKGQTVTLRCDPISGHDNLYWYRRVMGKEIKFLLHFVKESKQDESGMPNNRFLAERTGGTYSTLKVQPAELEDSGVYFCASSQDSGPRSSYEQYFGPGTRLTVT.

This clonotype was picked up many times. The V and J genes are TRBV29-1 and TRBJ2-3; the D is unclear. The CDR3 totals 12 residues. V gave up 3 bases and J gave up 4 bases, with 8 bases separating them. CDR1 SQVTM and CDR2 ANQGSEA come from the germline V gene. The chain's CDR3 is CSVEGSSDTQYF. The DNA for the CDR3 is TGCAGCGTTGAGGGGTCATCAGATACGCAGTATTTT.

This clonotype was seen a few times. J is TRBJ1-4 and V is TRBV29-1, with a possible D match to TRBD1 (5 bases). Germline-derived CDR1 and CDR2 are SQVTM and ANQGSEA. The CDR3 has 13 amino acids. Trimming took 0 bases from V and 8 from J, leaving 10 bases between them. CDR3 amino acids: CSVEEVGREKLFF. In DNA form, the CDR3 reads TGCAGCGTTGAAGAGGTGGGACGGGAAAAACTGTTTTTT.